These T cell receptor beta chains were read from a single sample in a study of blood T cell repertoires in COVID-19. Some clones are missing from TCRdb's copy, which holds only in-frame ones; the method was immunoSEQ multiplex PCR. This table holds some 250,000 clones, about nine tenths found once. Sequencing input: PBMCs or T cells enriched from blood (not recorded which). Source of these receptors: a human donor in a cohort exposed to, infected with or recovered from COVID-19 (not recorded which). The donor label of this sample is uncertain. Each CDR3 is given with its conserved first and last residue. D genes are given only for firm matches. For some rows the clone size is stated as once, few or many, or as a class when expanded; others skip it.

DNA | CDR3 | size | J | V | D
TGTGCCAGCATCCCCCGGGACACTGAAGCTTTCTTT | CASIPRDTEAFF | - | TRBJ1-1 | TRBV2 | -
TGTGCCAGCAGCGTAGGGGACGCGGGGCATGAAAAACTGTTTTTT | CASSVGDAGHEKLFF | once | TRBJ1-4 | TRBV9 | -
TGTGCTAGTGGTTTGGTGGCAGGGGGCCCCAAAAACATTCAGTACTTC | CASGLVAGGPKNIQYF | once | TRBJ2-4 | TRBV12-5 | TRBD1
TGTGCCACCAGTGCGGGGGGGCCAGATACGCAGTATTTT | CATSAGGPDTQYF | - | TRBJ2-3 | TRBV24-1 | TRBD2
TGTGCCAGCAGCCCGGGACATTCGGGCGGGGAGACCCAGTACTTC | CASSPGHSGGETQYF | - | TRBJ2-5 | TRBV3-1/TRBV3-2 | -
TGCGCCAGCAGTCCGGGACTAGCGGTGGGGACCCAGTACTTC | CASSPGLAVGTQYF | - | TRBJ2-5 | TRBV23-1 | TRBD2
TGTGCCAGCAGTTTAGGACAGGGGGCCGATTCACCCCTCCACTTT | CASSLGQGADSPLHF | - | TRBJ1-6 | TRBV27 | TRBD1
TGTGCCAGCAGCCTTCCAGGGGGGACCTACGAGCAGTACTTC | CASSLPGGTYEQYF | - | TRBJ2-7 | TRBV5-6 | -
TGTGCCAGCAGTTTGTTGACTAGCACCACTCAAGAGACCCAGTACTTC | CASSLLTSTTQETQYF | - | TRBJ2-5 | TRBV6-5 | TRBD2
TGCGCCAGCAGCCAAGCTGGGGGGAACGCTGAAGCTTTCTTT | CASSQAGGNAEAFF | - | TRBJ1-1 | TRBV4-3 | -
TGTGCCAGTAGAGGGGACAGCAACTGGGGCCCTAACTATGGCTACACCTTC | CASRGDSNWGPNYGYTF | - | TRBJ1-2 | TRBV19 | TRBD1
TGTGCCAGCAGCTTAGGAACCCCAGGGTCGAAAAACACCATATATTTT | CASSLGTPGSKNTIYF | once | TRBJ1-3 | TRBV7-6 | -
TGTGCCTGGAGTACCCTGGTAGAGGGTACGCAGTATTTT | CAWSTLVEGTQYF | - | TRBJ2-3 | TRBV30 | -
TGCGCCAGCAGTCCGACAGGGGGGTACACCGGGGAGCTGTTTTTT | CASSPTGGYTGELFF | - | TRBJ2-2 | TRBV5-1 | TRBD1
TGTGCCAGCAGTGAAGCGAGGGCTCGAAATGGCTACACCTTC | CASSEARARNGYTF | - | TRBJ1-2 | TRBV6-1 | -
TGTGCCAGCAGCTTAATGCCGGCCAGGGCCTCTAACTATGGCTACACCTTC | CASSLMPARASNYGYTF | - | TRBJ1-2 | TRBV7-2 | -
TGTGCCAGCAGGACAGGGGGTGGCTACACCTTC | CASRTGGGYTF | - | TRBJ1-2 | TRBV6-5 | TRBD1
TGTGCCAGCAGCCCGCAGGGGGCGTCCTACAATGAGCAGTTCTTC | CASSPQGASYNEQFF | - | TRBJ2-1 | TRBV7-6 | TRBD1
TGTGCCAGCAGCCTCGATAGAAAACCCTACAATGAGCAGTTCTTC | CASSLDRKPYNEQFF | - | TRBJ2-1 | TRBV7-9 | -
TGTGCCAGCAGCTCCCAACAGGGGTCGTATCAGCCCCAGCATTTT | CASSSQQGSYQPQHF | - | TRBJ1-5 | TRBV7-9 | TRBD1
TGCGCCAGCAGCCAAGGGGGCTGGGAGACCCAGTACTTC | CASSQGGWETQYF | - | TRBJ2-5 | TRBV4-1 | -
TGTGCCAGCAGCGTTTCGACGGGACAGGCCGGCACCGGGGAGCTGTTTTTT | CASSVSTGQAGTGELFF | - | TRBJ2-2 | TRBV9 | TRBD1
TGTGCCAGCACCCCTGGGACAGGGGGCTCCTACGAGCAGTACTTC | CASTPGTGGSYEQYF | - | TRBJ2-7 | TRBV6-5 | TRBD1
TGTGCCAGCAGCCCAGGAGGGACAGCTTATAATTCACCCCTCCACTTT | CASSPGGTAYNSPLHF | - | TRBJ1-6 | TRBV13 | TRBD1
TGTGCCAGCAGCTTGCCGGGACAGATGAACACTGAAGCTTTCTTT | CASSLPGQMNTEAFF | - | TRBJ1-1 | TRBV5-4 | TRBD1
TGCGCCAGCAGCCCGGGGGTAGCGGGGGGGCTAGCCAAAAACATTCAGTACTTC | CASSPGVAGGLAKNIQYF | - | TRBJ2-4 | TRBV4-1 | TRBD2
TGTGCCAGCAGCGTAGTTCTAGACGATGAGCAGTTCTTC | CASSVVLDDEQFF | - | TRBJ2-1 | TRBV9 | -
TGCGCCAGCAGCTTGGGAAACTTAACGGAAGAGACCCAGTACTTC | CASSLGNLTEETQYF | once | TRBJ2-5 | TRBV5-1 | -
TGTGCCAGCAGCTTGGGTGGGACAGACCACTATGGCTACACCTTC | CASSLGGTDHYGYTF | - | TRBJ1-2 | TRBV5-6 | TRBD1
TGTGCCAGCAGCTTGACAGGGTACGAGCAGTACTTC | CASSLTGYEQYF | - | TRBJ2-7 | TRBV5-5 | -
TGTGCCAGCAGCGCTAGCGGACGGGGCAATCAGCCCCAGCATTTT | CASSASGRGNQPQHF | - | TRBJ1-5 | TRBV9 | -
TGTGCCAGCAGTTCCGGACAGGGGGAGGAATCCAATGAGCAGTTCTTC | CASSSGQGEESNEQFF | - | TRBJ2-1 | TRBV27 | TRBD1
TGTGCCTGGAGTGGGACTAGCGGGGGCACAGATACGCAGTATTTT | CAWSGTSGGTDTQYF | - | TRBJ2-3 | TRBV30 | TRBD2
TGTGCCAGAGGGCGTCTAGGGGCCGCCAGCTCCTACGAGCAGTACTTC | CARGRLGAASSYEQYF | - | TRBJ2-7 | TRBV5-3 | -
TGTGCCAGCAGTTCAGCAGGGACAGGCCCCCGCGAGCAGTACTTC | CASSSAGTGPREQYF | - | TRBJ2-7 | TRBV7-2 | TRBD1
TGTGCCAGCAGTTCGGTGCCTGGAAACACCATATATTTT | CASSSVPGNTIYF | - | TRBJ1-3 | TRBV7-9 | -
TGTGCCAGCAGCCGACAGGGGGCGGGGGAGCTGTTTTTT | CASSRQGAGELFF | - | TRBJ2-2 | TRBV11-2 | TRBD1
TGTGCCAGCAGCCAAGTAGATTCCTTCAACTATGGCTACACCTTC | CASSQVDSFNYGYTF | few | TRBJ1-2 | TRBV4-2 | -
TGCAGCGTTGCGGCCGGTGGAGACTATGGCTACACCTTC | CSVAAGGDYGYTF | - | TRBJ1-2 | TRBV29-1 | -
TGTGCCAGCAGCTCGAGGCCTACCGGGGAGCTGTTTTTT | CASSSRPTGELFF | - | TRBJ2-2 | TRBV5-4 | -
TGTGCCAGCAGCCCCCGGGCTAGCGGGATTATCAGCTCCTACAATGAGCAGTTCTTC | CASSPRASGIISSYNEQFF | - | TRBJ2-1 | TRBV9 | TRBD2